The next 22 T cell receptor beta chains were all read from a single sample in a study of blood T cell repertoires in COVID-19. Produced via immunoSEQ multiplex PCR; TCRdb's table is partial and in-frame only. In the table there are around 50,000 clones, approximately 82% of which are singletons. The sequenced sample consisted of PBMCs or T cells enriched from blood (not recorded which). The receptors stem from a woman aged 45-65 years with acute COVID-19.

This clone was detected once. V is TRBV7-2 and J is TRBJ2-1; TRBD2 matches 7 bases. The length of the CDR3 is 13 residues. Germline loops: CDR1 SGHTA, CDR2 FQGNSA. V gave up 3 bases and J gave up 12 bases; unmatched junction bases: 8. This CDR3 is CASSFGTSGGQFF. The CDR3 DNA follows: TGTGCCAGCAGCTTCGGGACTTCGGGGGGGCAGTTCTTC.

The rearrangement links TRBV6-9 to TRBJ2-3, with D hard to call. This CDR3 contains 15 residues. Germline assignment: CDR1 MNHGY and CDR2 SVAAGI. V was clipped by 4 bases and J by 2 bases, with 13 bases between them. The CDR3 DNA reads TGTGCCAGCAGTTGTGCTTCGCAGTCCACAGATACGCAGTATTTT. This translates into CASSCASQSTDTQYF.

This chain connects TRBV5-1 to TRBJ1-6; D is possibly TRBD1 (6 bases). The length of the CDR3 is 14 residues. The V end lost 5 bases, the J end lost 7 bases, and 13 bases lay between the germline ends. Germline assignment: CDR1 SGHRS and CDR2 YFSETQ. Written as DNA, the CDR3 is TGCGCCAGCAGTCCAGGGGCGTTAAATTCACCCCTCCACTTT. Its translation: CASSPGALNSPLHF.

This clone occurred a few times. CDR3 in amino acids: CASRREGDGTEAFF. CDR3 sequence (DNA): TGTGCCAGCAGGAGGGAGGGGGACGGCACTGAAGCTTTCTTT. The chain joins TRBV6-5 to TRBJ1-1; tentative D call: TRBD1 (6 bases). The V gene's germline CDR1 is MNHEY and CDR2 SVGAGI. The ends were cut back, 6 bases at V and 4 bases at J, with 15 bases in the middle. The CDR3 extends over 14 amino acids.

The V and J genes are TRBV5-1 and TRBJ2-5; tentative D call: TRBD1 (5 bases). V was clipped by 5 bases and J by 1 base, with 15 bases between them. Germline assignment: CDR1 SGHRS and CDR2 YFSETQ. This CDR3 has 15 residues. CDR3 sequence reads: CASRTQGLPQETQYF. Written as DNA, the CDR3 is TGCGCCAGCAGAACGCAGGGCCTCCCCCAAGAGACCCAGTACTTC.

The CDR3 loop reads CASSTTLTSGGAKSHEQYF. CDR3 DNA: TGTGCCAGCAGCACCACCCTGACTAGCGGGGGGGCCAAGTCCCACGAGCAGTACTTC. This chain uses TRBV13 with TRBJ2-7; TRBD2 agrees at 14 bases. Trimming removed 5 bases from V and 5 bases from J; junction bases left unmatched: 17. Germline values: CDR1 PRHDT, CDR2 FYEKMQ (reference sequence). The CDR3 runs to 19 residues.

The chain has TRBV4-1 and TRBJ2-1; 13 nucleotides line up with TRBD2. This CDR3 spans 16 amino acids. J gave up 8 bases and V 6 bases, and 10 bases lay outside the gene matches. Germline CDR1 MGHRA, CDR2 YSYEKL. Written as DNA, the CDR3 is TGCGCCAGCAGTCCCCGCGGACTAGCGGGGGATCATGAGCAGTTCTTC. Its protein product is CASSPRGLAGDHEQFF.

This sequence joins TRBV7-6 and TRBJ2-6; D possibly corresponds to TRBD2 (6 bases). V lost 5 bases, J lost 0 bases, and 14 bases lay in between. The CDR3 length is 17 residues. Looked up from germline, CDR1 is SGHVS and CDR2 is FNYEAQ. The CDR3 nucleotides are TGTGCCAGCAGCCCCGGGACTCTTCGCTCTGGGGCCAACGTCCTGACTTTC. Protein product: CASSPGTLRSGANVLTF.

CDR3 loop: CSVDRWEGVNTDTQYF. Written as DNA, the CDR3 is TGCAGCGTTGATAGGTGGGAGGGGGTGAACACAGATACGCAGTATTTT. The chain has TRBV29-1 and TRBJ2-3, with D possibly matching TRBD2 (7 bases). Germline V CDR1 and CDR2: SQVTM, ANQGSEA. Trimming took off 3 bases at V and 2 bases at J, with 18 bases between the two ends. CDR3 length: 16 residues.

In DNA, the CDR3 is TGTGCCTGGGGGGACACCTATAATTCACCCCTCCACTTT. This sequence encodes CAWGDTYNSPLHF. The chain employs TRBV30 and TRBJ1-6; a weak D match, TRBD1 (6 bases). The ends were cut back, 5 bases at V and 2 bases at J, with 7 bases in the middle. CDR3 length: 13 residues. Germline V lookup: CDR1 GTSNPN, CDR2 SVGIG (reference sequence).

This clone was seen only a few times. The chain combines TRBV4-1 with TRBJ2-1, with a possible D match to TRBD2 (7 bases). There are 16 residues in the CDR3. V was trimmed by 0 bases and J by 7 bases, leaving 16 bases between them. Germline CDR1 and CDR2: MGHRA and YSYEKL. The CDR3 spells CASSQDGGAGWNEQFF. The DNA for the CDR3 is TGCGCCAGCAGCCAAGATGGGGGGGCGGGTTGGAATGAGCAGTTCTTC.

In DNA, the CDR3 is TGTGCCAGCAGTCGGGACAGGGGGCTTGGCTACACCTTC. Amino acid sequence: CASSRDRGLGYTF. V usage is TRBV12-3 or TRBV12-4 and J usage is TRBJ1-2; 12 nucleotides agree with TRBD1. Trimming removed 5 bases from V and 7 bases from J; junction bases left unmatched: 2. This CDR3 contains 13 residues.

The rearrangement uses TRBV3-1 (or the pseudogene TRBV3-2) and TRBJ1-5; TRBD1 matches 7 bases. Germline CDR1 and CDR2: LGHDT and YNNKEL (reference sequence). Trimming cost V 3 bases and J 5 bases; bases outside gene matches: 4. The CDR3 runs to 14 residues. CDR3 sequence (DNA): TGTGCCAGCAGCCAGTCAGGGGGGCATCAGCCCCAGCATTTT. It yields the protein CASSQSGGHQPQHF.

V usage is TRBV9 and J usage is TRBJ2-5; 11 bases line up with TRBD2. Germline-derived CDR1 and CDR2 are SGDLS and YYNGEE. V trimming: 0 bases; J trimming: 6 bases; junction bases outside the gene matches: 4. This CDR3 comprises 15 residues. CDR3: CASSVGASGGQTQYF. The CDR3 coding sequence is TGTGCCAGCAGCGTAGGGGCTAGCGGGGGGCAGACCCAGTACTTC.

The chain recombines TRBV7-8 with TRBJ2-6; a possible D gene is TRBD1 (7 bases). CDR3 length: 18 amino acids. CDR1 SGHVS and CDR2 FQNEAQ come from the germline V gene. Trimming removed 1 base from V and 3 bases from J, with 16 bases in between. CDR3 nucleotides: TGTGCCAGCAGCTTAGGACGGAGGGGGCTCGGTGGGGCCAACGTCCTGACTTTC. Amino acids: CASSLGRRGLGGANVLTF.

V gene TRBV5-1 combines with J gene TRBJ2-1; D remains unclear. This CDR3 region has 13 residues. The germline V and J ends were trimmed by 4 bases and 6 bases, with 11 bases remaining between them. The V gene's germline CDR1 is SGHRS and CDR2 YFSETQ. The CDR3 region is CASSPMGRNEQFF. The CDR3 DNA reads TGCGCCAGCAGCCCTATGGGCCGCAATGAGCAGTTCTTC.

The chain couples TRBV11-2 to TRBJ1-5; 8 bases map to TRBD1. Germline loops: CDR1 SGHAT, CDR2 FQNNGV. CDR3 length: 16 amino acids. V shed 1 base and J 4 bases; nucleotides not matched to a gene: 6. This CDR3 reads CASSLGGQGWNQPQHF. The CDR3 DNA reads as TGTGCCAGCAGCTTAGGCGGACAGGGTTGGAATCAGCCCCAGCATTTT.

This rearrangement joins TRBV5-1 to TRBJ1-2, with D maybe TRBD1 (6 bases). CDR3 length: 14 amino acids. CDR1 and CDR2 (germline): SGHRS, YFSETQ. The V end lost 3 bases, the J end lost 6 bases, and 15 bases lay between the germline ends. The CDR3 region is CASSWGAGGDGYTF. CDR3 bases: TGCGCCAGCAGCTGGGGGGCGGGGGGCGATGGCTACACCTTC.

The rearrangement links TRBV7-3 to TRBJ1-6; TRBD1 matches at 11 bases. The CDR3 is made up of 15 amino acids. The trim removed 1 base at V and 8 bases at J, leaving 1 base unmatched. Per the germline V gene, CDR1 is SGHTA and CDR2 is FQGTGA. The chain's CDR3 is CASSLRGQGDSPLHF. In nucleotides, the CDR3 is TGTGCCAGCAGCTTAAGGGGACAGGGGGATTCACCCCTCCACTTT. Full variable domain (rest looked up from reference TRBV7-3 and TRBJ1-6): GAGVSQTPSNKVTEKGKYVELRCDPISGHTALYWYRQSLGQGPEFLIYFQGTGAADDSGLPNDRFFAVRPEGSVSTLKIQRTERGDSAVYLCASSLRGQGDSPLHFGNGTRLTVT.

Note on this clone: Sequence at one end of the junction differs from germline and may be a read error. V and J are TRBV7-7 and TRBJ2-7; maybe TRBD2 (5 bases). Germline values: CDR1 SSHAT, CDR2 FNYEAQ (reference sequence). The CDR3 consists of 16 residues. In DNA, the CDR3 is TGTGCTAGCAGCTTCCTCGGTCCCCGGGGCTCCTACGAGCAGTACTTC. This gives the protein CASSFLGPRGSYEQYF.

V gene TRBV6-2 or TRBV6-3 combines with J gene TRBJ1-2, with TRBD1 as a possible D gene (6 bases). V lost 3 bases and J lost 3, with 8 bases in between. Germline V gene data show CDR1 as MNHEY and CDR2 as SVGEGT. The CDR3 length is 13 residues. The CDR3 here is CASSYKGDYGYTF. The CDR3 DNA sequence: TGTGCCAGCAGTTATAAGGGGGACTATGGCTACACCTTC.

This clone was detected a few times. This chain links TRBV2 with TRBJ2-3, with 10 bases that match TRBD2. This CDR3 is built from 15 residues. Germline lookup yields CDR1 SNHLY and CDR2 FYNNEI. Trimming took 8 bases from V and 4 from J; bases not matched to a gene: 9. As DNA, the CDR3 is TGTGCCAGCGACCTCAGCGGGGGGGCATCAGATACGCAGTATTTT. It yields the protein CASDLSGGASDTQYF.